Below, one T cell receptor (beta chain) is given with its context. Donation came from healthy Caucasian individuals in Russia who were aged 6 to 90. This sample is part of a study of blood T cells in healthy people across ages. A second PCR of 7 to 11 cycles used a sample-barcoded 5' primer and a J-beta primer mix. Any given sample supplied a minimum of 2.5 million CDR3-containing paired-end reads. TCRdb recomputed calls from the 5' RACE reads with MiXCR, one row per CDR3 protein. The sample consists of roughly 800,000 distinct CDR3 sequences, about 48% of them appearing once. CDR3 size: 16 residues. Germline trimming cut 3 bases from V and 2 bases from J; bases unmatched to any gene: 6. Looked up from germline, CDR1 is DFQATT and CDR2 is SNEGSKA (reference sequence).

Sequenced material: blood. This receptor was identified in an elderly man in good health. The J gene is TRBJ2-4, the V gene TRBV20-1, with 11 bases lining up with TRBD1. CDR3 nucleotides: TGCAGTGCTAGGCCCGGGACAGGGGGGACCAAAAACATTCAGTACTTC. Protein sequence: CSARPGTGGTKNIQYF.